This TCR beta chain appears in the sequencing data of a study of blood T cell repertoires in COVID-19. In the original workflow: The assay estimated nucleated cells by amplifying reference gene primers. Sequencing used immunoSEQ multiplex PCR; TCRdb keeps in-frame clones, though not all of them. That table supplies the V and J calls and clone size; D and trimming were determined from the DNA. The sample records 140,000 to 150,000 clones, roughly 82% being singletons. This clone appeared once. Germline-derived CDR1 and CDR2 are LNHDA and SQIVND (reference sequence). V was clipped by 5 bases and J by 7 bases; unmatched bases: 7. The CDR3 consists of 15 residues.

The rearrangement joins TRBV19 to TRBJ1-6; 8 nucleotides agree with TRBD1. Input material: peripheral blood. The sequence was collected from a human donor with acute or convalescent COVID-19. The donor label of this sample is uncertain. CDR3 in amino acids: CASSLGTGSNSPLHF. CDR3 in DNA: TGTGCCAGTAGTCTCGGGACAGGCTCGAATTCACCCCTCCACTTT.